What follows are 21 T cell receptor beta chains derived from one specimen sequenced in a study of CD4 T cells in relation to SARS-CoV-2 and coronaviruses. Generated by immunoSEQ multiplex PCR, the TCRdb table keeps only in-frame clones and is missing some. The sample holds 20,000 to 25,000 clones, over 65% seen once. The unexposed donors gave CD4+ T cells in about 2010-2019, prior to COVID-19. After about 10 days of culture, CD4+ T cells were isolated. Their recognized antigens are unknown. Source material: CD4+ T cells from PBMCs, cultured in vitro. Receptors were obtained from a human donor in good health.

This clone was seen just once. The rearrangement links TRBV28 to TRBJ1-4; a weak D match, TRBD1 (5 bases). Deletions cut 3 bases from V and 2 bases from J, with 19 bases between. CDR1 and CDR2 from the germline V gene are MDHEN and SYDVKM. This CDR3 spans 18 amino acids. CDR3 amino acids: CASSFIQGSRTTNEKLFF. The CDR3 DNA sequence: TGTGCCAGCAGTTTTATTCAGGGTTCGAGAACCACTAATGAAAAACTGTTTTTT.

The genes are TRBV7-3 and TRBJ1-1; TRBD1 matches at 8 bases. In germline, CDR1 is SGHTA, CDR2 FQGTGA. V trimming: 4 bases; J trimming: 7 bases; junction bases outside the gene matches: 11. The CDR3 is made up of 15 amino acids. The DNA of the CDR3 is TGTGCCAGCAGCTCAAACAGGGGGGAGTGGAATGAAGCTTTCTTT. Amino acids: CASSSNRGEWNEAFF.

Here the CDR3 reads CASSFQSGEKLFF. The CDR3 region has the DNA TGTGCCAGCAGTTTTCAATCGGGTGAAAAACTGTTTTTT. The V call is TRBV12-3 or TRBV12-4, the J call TRBJ1-4; D is unresolved. CDR3 size: 13 residues. The V end was cut by 3 bases, the J end by 7 bases, with 9 bases between.

This clone was observed a few times. The chain recombines TRBV11-2 with TRBJ2-7; 10 bases are a match to TRBD2. The CDR3 sequence is 14 residues long. CDR1 and CDR2 (germline): SGHAT, FQNNGV. J lost 6 bases, V lost 4 bases, and 6 bases had no gene match. In DNA form, the CDR3 reads TGTGCCAGCAGCTCCCTAGCGGGAGAGGGCGAGCAGTACTTC. Protein product: CASSSLAGEGEQYF.

The V call is TRBV19, the J call TRBJ1-4, with TRBD1 matching over 7 bases. V was clipped by 5 bases and J by 8 bases; unmatched bases: 11. CDR1 is LNHDA and CDR2 is SQIVND in the germline V gene (reference sequence). The CDR3 spans 15 residues. The CDR3: CASSPRDSLGEKLFF. The CDR3 DNA follows: TGTGCCAGTAGTCCTCGGGACAGTCTGGGAGAAAAACTGTTTTTT. Looking up the rest from reference TRBV19 and TRBJ1-4 gives the full variable domain: DGGITQSPKYLFRKEGQNVTLSCEQNLNHDAMYWYRQDPGQGLRLIYYSQIVNDFQKGDIAEGYSVSREKKESFPLTVTSAQKNPTAFYLCASSPRDSLGEKLFFGSGTQLSVL.

This chain joins TRBV19 and TRBJ2-1, with 11 nucleotides matching TRBD1. Unmatched junction bases numbered 4, after V lost 4 bases and J lost 5 bases. CDR1 is LNHDA, CDR2 SQIVND, per germline (reference sequence). This CDR3 spans 15 amino acids. The CDR3 protein is CASSKDRGRNNEQFF. CDR3 bases: TGTGCCAGTAGTAAGGACAGGGGGCGCAACAATGAGCAGTTCTTC.

The chain couples TRBV27 to TRBJ2-7; TRBD1 agrees at 9 bases. Trimming at V came to 6 bases and at J to 2 bases, leaving 11 bases not matched to a gene. CDR1 and CDR2 from the germline V gene are MNHEY and SMNVEV (reference sequence). This CDR3 contains 16 residues. This CDR3 is CASSKGGQGIPYEQYF. The CDR3 DNA reads TGTGCCAGCAGCAAAGGGGGACAGGGTATCCCCTACGAGCAGTACTTC.

The chain recombines TRBV3-1 (or the pseudogene TRBV3-2) with TRBJ2-1; 11 nucleotides agree with TRBD2. Germline V lookup: CDR1 LGHDT, CDR2 YNNKEL (reference sequence). After removal of 4 bases from V and 7 bases from J, the junction contained 0 bases not matched to a gene. The CDR3 has 13 residues. DNA for the CDR3: TGTGCCAGCAGCCTAGCGGGGGGGAATGAGCAGTTCTTC. Translation: CASSLAGGNEQFF.

This chain uses TRBV5-6 with TRBJ1-2; no definite D call. V shed 0 bases and J shed 4 bases, with 7 bases lying between them. Germline V gene lookup returns CDR1 SGHDT and CDR2 YYEEEE. The CDR3 loop spans 13 amino acids. This CDR3 reads CASSLGPSYGYTF. CDR3 in DNA: TGTGCCAGCAGCTTGGGGCCATCCTATGGCTACACCTTC.

The genes are TRBV30 and TRBJ2-3; D gene uncertain. The V gene lost 5 bases and the J gene lost 8 bases, with 8 bases spanning the gap. CDR3 length equals 10 residues. Per the germline V gene, CDR1 is GTSNPN and CDR2 is SVGIG (reference sequence). The CDR3 here is CAWGAATQYF. The CDR3 DNA reads as TGTGCCTGGGGCGCTGCTACGCAGTATTTT.

The rearrangement links TRBV14 to TRBJ2-5; D is unresolved. This CDR3 comprises 20 residues. Between the trimmed V and J ends, which lost 0 bases and 0 bases, there was a span of 23 bases. Germline V gene lookup returns CDR1 SGHDN and CDR2 FVKESK. CDR3: CASSQDPAGFFTVNQETQYF. The CDR3 DNA reads TGTGCCAGCAGCCAAGATCCCGCAGGTTTTTTCACCGTAAACCAAGAGACCCAGTACTTC.

The gene calls are TRBV5-1 and TRBJ2-2, with D perhaps TRBD1 (5 bases). The CDR3 extends over 16 amino acids. Germline-derived CDR1 and CDR2 are SGHRS and YFSETQ. Between the trimmed V and J ends, which lost 3 bases and 3 bases, there was a span of 15 bases. CDR3 residues: CASSYDAGKDTGELFF. CDR3 sequence (DNA): TGCGCCAGCAGCTATGATGCAGGGAAGGACACCGGGGAGCTGTTTTTT.

This chain connects TRBV11-1 to TRBJ1-1; no clear D gene. The CDR3 is 14 amino acids. Trimming pared 5 bases from V and 0 bases from J, leaving 10 bases between. In germline, CDR1 is SGHAT, CDR2 FQDESV (reference sequence). CDR3 sequence reads: CASSPGRMNTEAFF. DNA for the CDR3: TGTGCCAGCAGCCCCGGGAGGATGAACACTGAAGCTTTCTTT.

V and J are TRBV4-1 and TRBJ2-7; 7 bases align to TRBD1. V trimming: 0 bases; J trimming: 1 base; junction bases outside the gene matches: 3. The germline V gene encodes CDR1 MGHRA and CDR2 YSYEKL. CDR3 length: 15 amino acids. Here the CDR3 reads CASSQEGDRSYEQYF. DNA of the CDR3: TGCGCCAGCAGCCAAGAAGGGGACAGATCCTACGAGCAGTACTTC.

The genes are TRBV18 and TRBJ2-2; a weak D match, TRBD1 (5 bases). This CDR3 has 15 amino acids. Germline CDR1 is KGHSH and CDR2 is LQKENI. Trimming removed 2 bases at V and 6 bases at J, with 13 bases between. As DNA, the CDR3 is TGTGCCAGCTCACCATCGATCAGGGCCGCCGGGGAGCTGTTTTTT. This codes for CASSPSIRAAGELFF.

This clone has more than one count but fewer than ten. The identical CDR3 is also encoded by other nucleotide sequences in the sample. The J gene is TRBJ2-2, the V gene TRBV19, with D perhaps TRBD2 (6 bases). The CDR3 consists of 16 residues. V lost 2 bases and J lost 2, with 12 bases in between. Germline V gene lookup returns CDR1 LNHDA and CDR2 SQIVND (reference sequence). Here the CDR3 reads CASSIYRGGNTGELFF. CDR3 sequence (DNA): TGTGCCAGTAGTATATACCGGGGAGGAAACACCGGGGAGCTGTTTTTT.

This rearrangement joins TRBV19 to TRBJ2-5; no definite D call. The V end lost 3 bases, the J end lost 2 bases, and 10 bases lay between the germline ends. Germline V gene data show CDR1 as LNHDA and CDR2 as SQIVND (reference sequence). The CDR3 is 14 residues long. The CDR3 sequence: CASSMVRSQETQYF. The CDR3 DNA follows: TGTGCCAGTAGTATGGTCAGGTCGCAAGAGACCCAGTACTTC.

J is TRBJ2-3 and V is TRBV30, with a tentative D call TRBD1 (6 bases). The germline V gene encodes CDR1 GTSNPN and CDR2 SVGIG (reference sequence). The CDR3 is 14 amino acids. V shed 0 bases and J shed 3 bases, with 10 bases lying between them. CDR3 in amino acids: CAWSVVGGTDTQYF. In DNA, the CDR3 is TGTGCCTGGAGTGTAGTAGGGGGTACAGATACGCAGTATTTT.

This sequence joins TRBV5-1 and TRBJ1-1; D not resolved. Germline V gene data show CDR1 as SGHRS and CDR2 as YFSETQ. The CDR3 has 13 residues. The germline V and J ends were trimmed by 1 base and 10 bases, with 14 bases remaining between them. DNA for the CDR3: TGCGCCAGCAGCTTGAGTGATGGGGAGGGAGCTTTCTTT. Translating it yields CASSLSDGEGAFF. The whole variable domain, filled in from reference TRBV5-1 and TRBJ1-1, reads KAGVTQTPRYLIKTRGQQVTLSCSPISGHRSVSWYQQTPGQGLQFLFEYFSETQRNKGNFPGRFSGRQFSNSRSEMNVSTLELGDSALYLCASSLSDGEGAFFGQGTRLTVV.

This clone turned up a few times. The genes are TRBV4-1 and TRBJ2-2, with 14 bases matching TRBD2. Germline V CDR1 and CDR2: MGHRA, YSYEKL. V trimming: 9 bases; J trimming: 1 base; junction bases outside the gene matches: 10. This CDR3 comprises 18 residues. CDR3 in amino acids: CASMRLAGGPGNTGELFF. CDR3 coding DNA: TGCGCCAGTATGAGACTAGCGGGAGGGCCCGGGAACACCGGGGAGCTGTTTTTT.

A few counts support this clone. V and J are TRBV18 and TRBJ2-3; D is undetermined. CDR1 is KGHSH and CDR2 is LQKENI in the germline V gene. Trimming left V 0 bases short and J 3 bases short, with 7 bases between. This CDR3 spans 14 amino acids. CDR3 DNA sequence: TGTGCCAGCTCACCACCAACGCAAACAGATACGCAGTATTTT. It translates to CASSPPTQTDTQYF.